Only a few counts were recorded for the clone carrying this T cell receptor beta chain. This entry belongs to a study of blood T cell repertoires in COVID-19. Turning to the study itself: The cDNA or gDNA used as material had been derived from T cells, B-cell-depleted T cells, or PBMCs.

This CDR3 is built from 13 residues. CDR1 SQVTM and CDR2 ANQGSEA come from the germline V gene. V shed 7 bases, J shed 5 bases, and the junction held 6 bases outside the gene matches. The protocol was immunoSEQ multiplex PCR, while the TCRdb copy is restricted to in-frame clones and leaves out a portion. Altogether about 98,000 clones are present, over 70% being singletons, with the ten largest covering around 22%. This receptor was taken from a man between 65 and 85 years old with acute or convalescent COVID-19. This rearrangement joins TRBV29-1 to TRBJ2-7; 12 nucleotides match TRBD1. Sequences were obtained from peripheral blood. In nucleotides, the CDR3 is TGCAGCGCCCAGGGACAGGGGGCCGACGAGCAGTACTTC. This gives the protein CSAQGQGADEQYF.